These T cell receptor beta chains were read from a single sample in a study of cytomegalovirus exposure and HLA in healthy donors. Measured with immunoSEQ multiplex PCR; TCRdb has only the in-frame clones, and not every one. The table lists roughly 99,000 clones, 82% of them singletons, with 2% to 3% in the top ten. Sequenced input: PBMCs. All receptors come from a man in his thirties or forties in good health and CMV-seropositive. CDR3s include the opening cysteine and the closing phenylalanine or tryptophan. Each record gives: CDR3 length, clone size, V gene, D gene, J gene, CDR3 protein, CDR3 DNA. A D gene is named only where the DNA matches it firmly. Some rows mark clone size as missing; the rest say once, few, many or name a class of expanded clone.

>13|.|TRBV11-3|.|TRBJ2-7
CASSRTVGGEQYF
TGTGCCAGCAGCCGAACGGTAGGGGGCGAGCAGTACTTC
>17|.|TRBV5-6|.|TRBJ2-6
CASSREIIRSGANVLTF
TGTGCCAGCAGTCGTGAGATAATACGGTCTGGGGCCAACGTCCTGACTTTC
>14|.|TRBV27|.|TRBJ1-2
CASSFGPGVYGYTF
TGTGCCAGCAGTTTTGGTCCCGGGGTCTATGGCTACACCTTC
>14|.|TRBV7-8|.|TRBJ2-5
CASSYDRFQKTQYF
TGTGCCAGCAGCTACGACAGGTTTCAAAAGACCCAGTACTTC
>15|.|TRBV7-9|.|TRBJ2-3
CSSSLVSGYTDTQYF
TGTTCCAGCAGCTTAGTTAGCGGATACACAGATACGCAGTATTTT
>12|.|TRBV6-5|.|TRBJ1-6
CASSWADSPLHF
TGTGCCAGCAGTTGGGCCGATTCACCCCTCCACTTT
>17|.|TRBV9|.|TRBJ2-3
CASSVSRDSQSTDTQYF
TGTGCCAGCAGCGTCTCCAGGGACTCCCAAAGCACAGATACGCAGTATTTT
>15|few|TRBV5-1|.|TRBJ1-2
CASRLLRAENYGYTF
TGCGCCAGCAGACTCCTGAGGGCAGAAAACTATGGCTACACCTTC
>15|.|TRBV6-4|TRBD1|TRBJ2-1
CASSSGTGGYNEQFF
TGTGCCAGCAGTTCCGGGACAGGGGGCTACAATGAGCAGTTCTTC
>14|.|TRBV27|TRBD1|TRBJ2-2
CASSPHRGSGELFF
TGTGCCAGCAGTCCCCACAGGGGATCCGGGGAGCTGTTTTTT
>13|few|TRBV6-4|.|TRBJ1-2
CASSASEDGSYTF
TGTGCCAGCAGTGCCTCTGAGGACGGGAGCTACACCTTC
>16|few|TRBV10-1|.|TRBJ1-1
CASRGQTGGPRTEAFF
TGCGCCAGCAGAGGACAGACCGGGGGGCCACGGACTGAAGCTTTCTTT
>14|once|TRBV6-5|TRBD1|TRBJ1-2
CASSPDRVNYGYTF
TGTGCCAGCAGTCCGGACAGGGTGAACTATGGCTACACCTTC
>14|.|TRBV19|TRBD1|TRBJ1-5
CASNMGQGFQPQHF
TGTGCCAGTAACATGGGACAGGGCTTTCAGCCCCAGCATTTT
>14|.|TRBV5-1|.|TRBJ1-1
CASSLALEPAEAFF
TGCGCCAGCAGCTTGGCCTTGGAGCCAGCTGAAGCTTTCTTT
>16|.|TRBV4-1|.|TRBJ1-1
CASSHRGGTVNTEAFF
TGCGCCAGCAGCCACCGCGGGGGGACGGTTAACACTGAAGCTTTCTTT
>11|.|TRBV5-1|.|TRBJ1-1
CASRDNTEAFF
TGCGCCAGCCGGGATAACACTGAAGCTTTCTTT
>12|.|TRBV30|TRBD2|TRBJ2-7
CAMSSGGYEQYF
TGTGCCATGTCTAGCGGGGGGTACGAGCAGTACTTC
>15|.|TRBV7-9|.|TRBJ2-3
CASSLELVGTDTQYF
TGTGCCAGCAGCTTAGAACTAGTCGGCACAGATACGCAGTATTTT
>13|.|TRBV14|.|TRBJ2-1
CASRRSGEVELVF
TGTGCCAGCAGGCGGAGTGGAGAGGTCGAGCTCGTCTTC
>17|.|TRBV18|TRBD1|TRBJ2-6
CASSPDRLPSGANGLTF
TGTGCCAGCTCACCGGACAGGCTACCCTCTGGGGCCAACGGCCTGACTTTC
>15|.|TRBV6-4|.|TRBJ1-5
CASSDSADSNQPQHF
TGTGCCAGCAGTGACTCGGCAGATAGCAATCAGCCCCAGCATTTT
>14|.|TRBV7-2|TRBD2|TRBJ2-7
CASSPTSGSYEQYF
TGTGCCAGCAGCCCGACTAGCGGCTCCTACGAGCAGTACTTC
>12|few|TRBV6-1|.|TRBJ1-2
CASSRDTIGYTF
TGTGCCAGCAGTAGGGACACTATAGGCTACACCTTC
>14|.|TRBV5-5|TRBD1|TRBJ1-5
CASSFSQGGQPQHF
TGTGCCAGCAGCTTTTCCCAGGGGGGTCAGCCCCAGCATTTT
>12|.|TRBV5-4|.|TRBJ2-3
CASSLTGDTQYF
TGTGCCAGCAGCTTAACCGGAGATACGCAGTATTTT
>14|.|TRBV6-1|.|TRBJ2-4
CASRAGQNKNSQYF
TGTGCCAGCAGAGCAGGACAGAACAAAAACAGTCAGTACTTC
>16|.|TRBV12-5|.|TRBJ1-1
CASGPPWAGRGTEAFF
TGTGCTAGTGGTCCTCCCTGGGCCGGGAGGGGCACTGAAGCTTTCTTT
>13|.|TRBV29-1|.|TRBJ1-1
CSLSDSPNTEAFF
TGCAGCCTATCAGACAGTCCGAACACTGAAGCTTTCTTT
>14|.|TRBV7-6|.|TRBJ2-7
CASSLGEGVYEQYF
TGTGCCAGCAGCCTGGGAGAGGGGGTATACGAGCAGTACTTC
>13|once|TRBV7-8|TRBD1|TRBJ2-1
CASSSYRGNEQFF
TGTGCCAGCAGCTCCTACAGGGGCAATGAGCAGTTCTTC
>12|.|TRBV7-9|.|TRBJ2-3
CASSLARDTQYF
TGTGCCAGCAGCTTAGCCAGGGATACGCAGTATTTT
>13|.|TRBV19|.|TRBJ1-1
CASSTSGLTEAFF
TGTGCCAGTAGTACCTCAGGGTTGACTGAAGCTTTCTTT
>12|.|TRBV30|.|TRBJ1-2
CAWSDRFHGYTF
TGTGCCTGGAGTGACAGGTTTCATGGCTACACCTTC
>13|.|TRBV6-5|.|TRBJ1-1
CATTQTVNTEAFF
TGTGCCACCACCCAGACAGTGAACACTGAAGCTTTCTTT
>15|.|TRBV19|.|TRBJ1-6
CASSIAGLSNSPLHF
TGTGCCAGTAGTATTGCCGGACTAAGCAATTCACCCCTCCACTTT
>15|.|TRBV18|.|TRBJ2-7
CASSRRGEFTYEQYF
TGTGCCAGCTCCCGACGGGGAGAGTTTACCTACGAGCAGTACTTC
>14|.|TRBV5-8|.|TRBJ1-2
CASSLVSRLYGYTF
TGTGCCAGCAGCTTGGTTTCCCGTCTCTATGGCTACACCTTC
>17|.|TRBV5-1|TRBD2|TRBJ2-3
CASSSWTSGGAYDTQYF
TGCGCCAGCAGCTCATGGACTAGCGGGGGGGCGTATGATACGCAGTATTTT
>16|few|TRBV19|.|TRBJ2-6
CASSTDGASGANGLTF
TGTGCCAGTAGTACCGACGGTGCCTCTGGGGCCAACGGCCTGACTTTC
>14|.|TRBV4-1|TRBD1|TRBJ1-4
CASSQGQGNEKLFF
TGCGCCAGCAGCCAAGGACAGGGGAATGAAAAACTGTTTTTT
>14|.|TRBV6-5|.|TRBJ1-1
CASRKVSRNTEAFF
TGTGCCAGCAGAAAGGTTAGCCGGAACACTGAAGCTTTCTTT
>11|.|TRBV15|.|TRBJ2-7
CATSRADEQYF
TGTGCCACCAGCAGAGCGGACGAGCAGTACTTC
>12|medium-sized|TRBV10-3|.|TRBJ2-7
CAISEPNYEQYF
TGTGCCATCAGTGAGCCCAACTACGAGCAGTACTTC
>14|.|TRBV5-4|.|TRBJ2-3
CASSLVLRTDTQYF
TGTGCCAGCAGCTTGGTACTACGCACAGATACGCAGTATTTT
>15|.|TRBV7-9|TRBD1|TRBJ1-1
CASSAGQGEGPEAFF
TGTGCCAGCAGCGCCGGACAGGGGGAAGGACCTGAAGCTTTCTTT
>11|.|TRBV6-1|TRBD1|TRBJ1-4
CASIRQGRLFF
TGTGCCAGCATCAGACAGGGAAGACTGTTTTTT
>15|once|TRBV2|TRBD1|TRBJ2-3
CASSFRDRGTDTQYF
TGTGCCAGCAGCTTCCGGGACAGGGGAACAGATACGCAGTATTTT
>13|.|TRBV30|TRBD2|TRBJ2-7
CAWQPGGRYEQYF
TGTGCCTGGCAGCCGGGGGGGCGATACGAGCAGTACTTC
>14|once|TRBV2|TRBD1|TRBJ1-1
CASTTQGVRTEAFF
TGTGCCAGCACTACACAGGGGGTGAGAACTGAAGCTTTCTTT
>15|.|TRBV7-6|.|TRBJ2-3
CASSLGGRGGDTQYF
TGTGCCAGCAGCTTAGGGGGCAGGGGCGGGGATACGCAGTATTTT
>16|.|TRBV11-2|TRBD2|TRBJ2-1
CASLPGAGGVYNEQFF
TGTGCCAGTCTTCCCGGCGCGGGGGGGGTCTACAATGAGCAGTTCTTC
>13|.|TRBV6-9|.|TRBJ2-7
CAGPTGRGYEQYF
TGTGCCGGTCCGACAGGCAGGGGTTACGAGCAGTACTTC